Shown below are 15 T cell receptor beta chains from a single sample sequenced in a study of a mutant IDH1 vaccine in newly diagnosed glioma. Only in-frame clones appear in the TCRdb table, and some are missing; sequencing was by immunoSEQ multiplex PCR. This sample carries 60,000 or so clones, 89% of them seen once, and the ten largest clones take more than 1.5%. These receptors have no known antigen. Documented time point: week 11, during vaccination. A single vaccine dose contained 300 ug of mutant IDH1 20-mer peptide, and topical imiquimod was used with it. Source: PBMCs, taken from a glioma patient whose treatment included an IDH1 peptide vaccine. These receptors were taken from a man in his forties with glioma.

The CDR3 sequence: CSGALPGGVADTQYF. As DNA, the CDR3 is TGCAGCGGCGCCTTACCGGGAGGAGTTGCAGATACGCAGTATTTT. V is TRBV29-1 and J is TRBJ2-3; 7 nucleotides agree with TRBD2. This CDR3 has 15 residues. Germline values: CDR1 SQVTM, CDR2 ANQGSEA. J was trimmed by 4 bases and V by 7 bases; bases with no gene match: 14.

This chain joins TRBV28 and TRBJ1-4, with D hard to call. Germline assignment: CDR1 MDHEN and CDR2 SYDVKM. This CDR3 has 15 amino acids. Trimming took off 6 bases at V and 4 bases at J, with 15 bases between the two ends. CDR3 loop: CASSAPHGYNEKLFF. The CDR3 nucleotides read TGTGCCAGCAGCGCCCCGCACGGGTATAATGAAAAACTGTTTTTT.

The rearrangement uses TRBV28 and TRBJ2-1; 8 nucleotides agree with TRBD1. Trimming at V came to 7 bases and at J to 7 bases, leaving 9 bases not matched to a gene. The CDR3 has 14 residues. CDR1 is MDHEN, CDR2 SYDVKM, per germline. CDR3 DNA: TGTGCCAGCACCCGGGGACAGGCGAGGAATGAGCAGTTCTTC. It encodes CASTRGQARNEQFF.

This chain joins TRBV19 and TRBJ1-4; D is possibly TRBD1 (6 bases). The ends were cut back, 8 bases at V and 1 base at J, with 8 bases in the middle. The germline V gene encodes CDR1 LNHDA and CDR2 SQIVND (reference sequence). This CDR3 comprises 13 residues. CDR3 bases: TGTGCCAGTCGGACAGTAACTAATGAAAAACTGTTTTTT. This codes for CASRTVTNEKLFF.

This chain links TRBV29-1 with TRBJ2-1; the match to TRBD2 covers 10 bases. CDR1 and CDR2 from the germline V gene are SQVTM and ANQGSEA. The length of the CDR3 is 13 residues. J was trimmed by 5 bases and V by 4 bases; bases with no gene match: 2. DNA for the CDR3: TGCAGCGTTGGGACTAGCGGAAACAATGAGCAGTTCTTC. It translates to CSVGTSGNNEQFF.

The chain uses TRBV27 and TRBJ1-2; 7 bases are a match to TRBD1. Germline assignment: CDR1 MNHEY and CDR2 SMNVEV (reference sequence). The CDR3 extends over 14 amino acids. Trimming cost V 4 bases and J 1 base; bases outside gene matches: 3. The chain's CDR3 is CASSSGQFNYGYTF. The CDR3 bases are TGTGCCAGCAGTTCGGGACAGTTTAACTATGGCTACACCTTC.

The chain joins TRBV14 to TRBJ1-2; D remains unclear. The CDR3 totals 14 residues. The ends were cut back, 4 bases at V and 12 bases at J, with 21 bases in the middle. The V gene's germline CDR1 is SGHDN and CDR2 FVKESK. The CDR3 loop is CASSPLGLPQRDTF. DNA of the CDR3: TGTGCCAGCAGCCCCCTCGGGCTCCCCCAGAGAGACACCTTC.

V is TRBV6-4 and J is TRBJ2-2; 8 bases match TRBD2. The CDR3 is made up of 15 amino acids. The germline V gene has CDR1 MRHNA and CDR2 SNTAGT. Germline trimming cut 3 bases from V and 3 bases from J; bases unmatched to any gene: 3. The CDR3 DNA sequence: TGTGCCAGCAGTGAGGACGGGGGGGACACCGGGGAGCTGTTTTTT. It translates to CASSEDGGDTGELFF.

This chain uses TRBV6-1 with TRBJ2-6; D remains unclear. V lost 2 bases and J lost 3, with 14 bases in between. This CDR3 is 17 amino acids long. Germline CDR1 MNHNS, CDR2 SASEGT. The CDR3 here is CASSEKTPWDGANVLTF. The CDR3 nucleotides read TGTGCCAGCAGTGAAAAGACGCCTTGGGATGGGGCCAACGTCCTGACTTTC.

The chain uses TRBV10-3 and TRBJ1-1; D is unresolved. The CDR3 contains 13 residues. CDR1 is ENHRY, CDR2 SYGVKD, per germline. The V gene lost 5 bases and the J gene lost 4 bases, with 11 bases spanning the gap. For the CDR3, the DNA is TGTGCCATCAGTCCGGGAGGGTCCACTGAAGCTTTCTTT. It is translated as CAISPGGSTEAFF.

The CDR3 sequence is CASSAGLATDTQYF. CDR3 DNA sequence: TGTGCCAGCAGTGCGGGGTTAGCTACAGATACGCAGTATTTT. V gene TRBV6-1 combines with J gene TRBJ2-3, with TRBD2 as a possible D gene (5 bases). Germline CDR1 reads MNHNS; CDR2 reads SASEGT. The CDR3 contains 14 residues. With 4 bases removed from V and 3 bases from J, the gap between germline ends came to 11 bases.

J is TRBJ1-1 and V is TRBV5-1, with TRBD1 as a possible D gene (6 bases). The germline V gene encodes CDR1 SGHRS and CDR2 YFSETQ. Trimming shortened V by 0 bases and J by 1 base, and 10 bases separated the two germline ends. The CDR3 is 15 residues long. The CDR3 region is CASSLAGAGNTEAFF. Written as DNA, the CDR3 is TGCGCCAGCAGCTTGGCGGGGGCGGGGAACACTGAAGCTTTCTTT.

Turning to this clone: A junction end diverges from the germline sequence, so it may reflect a read error. The chain employs TRBV28 and TRBJ2-2; 11 bases are shared with TRBD2. This CDR3 comprises 14 residues. CDR1 is MDHEN, CDR2 SYDVKM, per germline. The CDR3 spells CASSISGGDRELSF. The CDR3 DNA reads as TGTGCCAGCAGCATTAGCGGGGGGGACCGGGAGCTGTCTTTT. Variable domain in full (rest from reference TRBV28 and TRBJ2-2): DVKVTQSSRYLVKRTGEKVFLECVQDMDHENMFWYRQDPGLGLRLIYFSYDVKMKEKGDIPEGYSVSREKKERFSLILESASTNQTSMYLCASSISGGDRELSFGEGSRLTVL.

The chain uses TRBV11-2 and TRBJ2-1; 15 nucleotides line up with TRBD2. J lost 5 bases, V lost 6 bases, and 5 bases had no gene match. CDR3 length: 16 amino acids. Per the germline V gene, CDR1 is SGHAT and CDR2 is FQNNGV. CDR3 coding DNA: TGTGCCAGCAGGGGACTAGCGGGAGGCCGGGACAATGAGCAGTTCTTC. The encoded protein is CASRGLAGGRDNEQFF.

The CDR3 sequence: CASSLTGQGSKLFF. The CDR3 DNA is TGTGCCAGCAGTTTAACGGGACAGGGCTCAAAACTGTTTTTT. This sequence joins TRBV28 and TRBJ1-4, with 9 bases lining up with TRBD1. CDR3 size: 14 residues. After removal of 2 bases from V and 10 bases from J, the junction contained 5 bases not matched to a gene. In germline, CDR1 is MDHEN, CDR2 SYDVKM. The entire variable domain, with the rest obtained from reference TRBV28 and TRBJ1-4, is as follows: DVKVTQSSRYLVKRTGEKVFLECVQDMDHENMFWYRQDPGLGLRLIYFSYDVKMKEKGDIPEGYSVSREKKERFSLILESASTNQTSMYLCASSLTGQGSKLFFGSGTQLSVL.